This TCR beta chain was obtained from a study of memory CD4+ T cells and cytomegalovirus serostatus. The sort gate was single viable CD3+CD4+CD8-CD45RO+ cells for memory CD4+ T cells. TCRdb keeps only in-frame clones here, not all; method: immunoSEQ multiplex PCR. The sample carries approximately 46,000 clones, over 70% recorded once. CDR1 is SQVTM and CDR2 is ANQGSEA in the germline V gene. The CDR3 sequence is 12 residues long. Trimming took 3 bases from V and 7 from J; bases not matched to a gene: 2. The sequence came from an adult in good health and CMV-seronegative. Sequencing was performed on memory CD4+ T cells from blood. The chain has TRBV29-1 and TRBJ1-2, with 10 bases that match TRBD1. The CDR3 DNA follows: TGCAGCGTTGAGACAGGGGGCGGTGGCTACACCTTC. Protein: CSVETGGGGYTF. The full variable domain, completed using reference TRBV29-1 and TRBJ1-2, is SAVISQKPSRDICQRGTSLTIQCQVDSQVTMMFWYRQQPGQSLTLIATANQGSEATYESGFVIDKFPISRPNLTFSTLTVSNMSPEDSSIYLCSVETGGGGYTFGSGTRLTVV.